This entry describes one T cell receptor beta chain. These data come from a study of cytomegalovirus exposure and HLA in healthy donors. The overall study: For the 300 to 450 genotyped donors, 75% to 90% fell within the Caucasian-associated ancestry cluster.

The PCR contained 60 Vbeta and 13 Jbeta primers. Using immunoSEQ multiplex PCR, the repertoire was profiled, and TCRdb retains in-frame clones only, with some absent. The data hold roughly 250,000 clones, with approximately 80% observed a single time. Germline CDR1 is MRHNA and CDR2 is SNTAGT. There are 15 residues in the CDR3. Between the trimmed V and J ends, which lost 0 bases and 0 bases, there was a span of 7 bases. The source material was PBMCs. The chain carries TRBV6-4 and TRBJ2-3, with a weak D call TRBD2 (6 bases). The TCR was taken from a girl aged 2 to 10 in good health and CMV-seronegative. CDR3 nucleotide sequence: TGTGCCAGCAGTGACTCAGCGGGTAGCACAGATACGCAGTATTTT. Translating gives CASSDSAGSTDTQYF.